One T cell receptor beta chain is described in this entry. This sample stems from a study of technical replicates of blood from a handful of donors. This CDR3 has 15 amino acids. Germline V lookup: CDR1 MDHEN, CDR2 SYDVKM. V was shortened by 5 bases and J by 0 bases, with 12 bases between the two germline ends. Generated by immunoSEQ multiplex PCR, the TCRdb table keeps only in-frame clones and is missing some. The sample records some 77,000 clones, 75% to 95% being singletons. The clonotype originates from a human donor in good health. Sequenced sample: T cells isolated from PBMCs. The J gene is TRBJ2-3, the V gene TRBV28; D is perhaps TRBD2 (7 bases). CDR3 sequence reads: CASSRGGVSTDTQYF. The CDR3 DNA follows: TGTGCCAGCAGTCGAGGGGGGGTTAGCACAGATACGCAGTATTTT.